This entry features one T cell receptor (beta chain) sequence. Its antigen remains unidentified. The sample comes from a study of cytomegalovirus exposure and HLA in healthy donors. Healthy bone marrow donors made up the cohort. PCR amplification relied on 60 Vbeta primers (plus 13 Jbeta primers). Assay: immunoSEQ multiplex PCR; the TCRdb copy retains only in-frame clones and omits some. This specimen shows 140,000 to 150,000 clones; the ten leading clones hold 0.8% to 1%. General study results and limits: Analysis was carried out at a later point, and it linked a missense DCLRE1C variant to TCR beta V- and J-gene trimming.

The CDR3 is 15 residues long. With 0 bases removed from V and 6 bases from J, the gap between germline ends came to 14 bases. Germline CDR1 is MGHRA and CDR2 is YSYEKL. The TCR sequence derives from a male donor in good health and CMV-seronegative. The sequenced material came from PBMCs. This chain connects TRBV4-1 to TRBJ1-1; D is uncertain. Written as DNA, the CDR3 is TGCGCCAGCAGCCAAGATCGGGGAGCCCACCCTGAAGCTTTCTTT. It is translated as CASSQDRGAHPEAFF.